These 7 T cell receptor beta chains share one sample of origin, sequenced in a study of vaccination and CD4 T cells after COVID-19. As for treatment: approximately 9-day PBMC culture with coronavirus spike peptide pools or control peptides (ViraFEST assay). Their antigens are not known. Cultured CD4+ T cells had their DNA profiled by the Oncomine TCR Beta short-read assay. Each CDR3 protein is one row after TCRdb ran MiXCR on the PCR reads. In the table there are under 20,000 distinct CDR3 sequences, approximately 22% of which are singletons. What was sequenced was cultured CD4+ T cells from blood. Receptors originate from a human donor with COVID-19.

The genes are TRBV6-1 and TRBJ1-3; D is unresolved. This CDR3 is built from 15 residues. V shed 6 bases and J shed 0 bases, with 12 bases lying between them. Germline assignment: CDR1 MNHNS and CDR2 SASEGT. The CDR3 nucleotides read TGTGCCAGCAGCCCCGGATTGGGCTCTGGAAACACCATATATTTT. Translated: CASSPGLGSGNTIYF.

The chain is built from TRBV7-8 and TRBJ1-1; 11 bases agree with TRBD1. The CDR3 spans 17 residues. The V segment lost 4 bases and the J segment 3 bases; nucleotides outside the gene matches: 10. Germline assignment: CDR1 SGHVS and CDR2 FQNEAQ. Here the CDR3 reads CASSSGTGGSSYTEAFF. CDR3 DNA sequence: TGTGCCAGCAGCTCCGGGACAGGGGGTTCGTCGTACACTGAAGCTTTCTTT.

The chain carries TRBV7-9 and TRBJ2-3; D is unclear. CDR3 length: 13 residues. V was pared by 0 bases and J by 7 bases, with 8 bases between. Germline loops: CDR1 SEHNR, CDR2 FQNEAQ (reference sequence). CDR3: CASSLAQYNTQYF. The DNA for the CDR3 is TGTGCCAGCAGCTTAGCCCAATACAATACGCAGTATTTT.

The chain employs TRBV15 and TRBJ2-3; D not resolved. Trimming cost V 0 bases and J 4 bases, with 8 bases left between them. The V gene's germline CDR1 is LNHNV and CDR2 YYDKDF (reference sequence). The CDR3 loop spans 14 amino acids. The CDR3 is CATSRDGVPDTQYF. The CDR3 DNA follows: TGTGCCACCAGCAGAGATGGGGTCCCAGATACGCAGTATTTT.

The CDR3 is CASSFGTRASRNTEAFF. The CDR3 nucleotides read TGTGCCAGTAGTTTTGGGACGCGGGCGTCCAGGAACACTGAAGCTTTCTTT. The rearrangement links TRBV19 to TRBJ1-1, with D possibly matching TRBD1 (5 bases). Per the germline V gene, CDR1 is LNHDA and CDR2 is SQIVND (reference sequence). Deletions cut 5 bases from V and 1 base from J, with 20 bases between. The CDR3 is 17 residues long.

This clonotype is deemed medium-sized. V is TRBV7-8 and J is TRBJ1-6; the D is unclear. The length of the CDR3 is 18 residues. V lost 2 bases to trimming and J lost 3 bases, with 17 bases between them. Germline CDR1 SGHVS, CDR2 FQNEAQ. CDR3 residues: CASSLNRKPNIYNSPLHF. CDR3 nucleotide sequence: TGTGCCAGCAGCTTAAACAGAAAGCCGAACATCTATAATTCACCCCTCCACTTT.

This clonotype was found a few times. The rearrangement links TRBV6-5 to TRBJ1-4; 9 bases map to TRBD1. CDR1 is MNHEY and CDR2 is SVGAGI in the germline V gene. The CDR3 extends over 16 amino acids. The J segment lost 3 bases and the V segment lost 0 bases, leaving 2 bases of the junction unmatched. CDR3 coding DNA: TGTGCCAGCAGTTACTCTGGGACAGGGTCTAATGAAAAACTGTTTTTT. Translation: CASSYSGTGSNEKLFF.